Each of the 31 T cell receptor beta chains below was sequenced from the same sample in a study of Ad26.COV2.S vaccination and SARS-CoV-2 variants. Stated treatment: roughly 18 received Ad26.COV2.S at low or high dose, single or two shots; 5 received placebo; per-sample allocation not given. It was on day 63 after the first vaccine or placebo injection that samples were taken. The assay was immunoSEQ multiplex PCR, and TCRdb's table has in-frame clones only and misses some. Here the sample spans a few hundred thousand clones, around 93% being singletons. Sequencing used peripheral blood, obtained in a trial of Ad26.COV2.S vaccine versus placebo. Receptor source: a person between 18 and 60 years old who received the Ad26.COV2.S COVID-19 vaccine or a placebo.

This rearrangement joins TRBV18 to TRBJ2-1, with D tentatively TRBD1 or TRBD2 (5 bases each). This CDR3 contains 19 residues. The V end was cut by 0 bases, the J end by 0 bases, with 18 bases between. Germline CDR1 reads KGHSH; CDR2 reads LQKENI. CDR3 protein: CASSPPGLWGSSSYNEQFF. CDR3 sequence (DNA): TGTGCCAGCTCACCACCCGGTTTGTGGGGGTCAAGCTCCTACAATGAGCAGTTCTTC.

J is TRBJ1-1 and V is TRBV15, with D tentatively TRBD1 (5 bases). CDR3 size: 14 residues. Trimming pared 5 bases from V and 2 bases from J, leaving 12 bases between. The germline CDR1 and CDR2 sequences are LNHNV and YYDKDF (reference sequence). The CDR3 sequence is CATSRGPFNTEAFF. DNA for the CDR3: TGTGCCACCAGCCGGGGACCCTTTAACACTGAAGCTTTCTTT. The full variable domain, rest sourced from reference TRBV15 and TRBJ1-1, is DAMVIQNPRYQVTQFGKPVTLSCSQTLNHNVMYWYQQKSSQAPKLLFHYYDKDFNNEADTPDNFQSRRPNTSFCFLDIRSPGLGDTAMYLCATSRGPFNTEAFFGQGTRLTVV.

The genes are TRBV14 and TRBJ2-5; no definite D call. The CDR3 sequence is 12 residues long. Between the trimmed V and J ends, which lost 3 bases and 3 bases, there was a span of 5 bases. Germline CDR1 is SGHDN and CDR2 is FVKESK. CDR3 bases: TGTGCCAGCAGCCACCGAGAAGAGACCCAGTACTTC. Protein: CASSHREETQYF.

The chain recombines TRBV6-4 with TRBJ2-7; 10 positions match TRBD2. Trimming removed 2 bases from V and 2 bases from J; junction bases left unmatched: 6. The CDR3 contains 16 residues. CDR1 is MRHNA and CDR2 is SNTAGT in the germline V gene. The CDR3 DNA is TGTGCCAGCAGTGACCGGACTAGCGGTGAGGCCTACGAGCAGTACTTC. Protein: CASSDRTSGEAYEQYF.

V is TRBV10-3 and J is TRBJ2-6, with 8 bases aligning to TRBD1. CDR3 length: 17 amino acids. Trimming removed 3 bases from V and 2 bases from J; junction bases left unmatched: 6. Germline-derived CDR1 and CDR2 are ENHRY and SYGVKD. The CDR3 region is CAISDQPTGAGANVLTF. The CDR3 bases are TGTGCCATCAGTGACCAGCCGACAGGGGCTGGGGCCAACGTCCTGACTTTC.

The rearrangement links TRBV28 to TRBJ2-7; D ambiguous. This CDR3 has 10 residues. Germline V gives CDR1 MDHEN, CDR2 SYDVKM. V dropped 8 bases and J dropped 9 bases, with 11 bases sitting between them. CDR3 residues: CASGSVWQYF. The CDR3 DNA sequence: TGTGCCAGCGGATCGGTCTGGCAGTACTTC.

The V call is TRBV5-1, the J call TRBJ1-1; D remains ambiguous. Looked up from germline, CDR1 is SGHRS and CDR2 is YFSETQ. CDR3 length: 15 amino acids. The V end lost 4 bases, the J end lost 4 bases, and 17 bases lay between the germline ends. The CDR3 loop reads CASSGGPREGTEAFF. CDR3 in DNA: TGCGCCAGCAGCGGCGGACCCCGTGAAGGCACTGAAGCTTTCTTT.

The chain employs TRBV28 and TRBJ1-3, with 7 bases identical to TRBD1. The germline gives CDR1 MDHEN, CDR2 SYDVKM. The V gene end was trimmed by 4 bases and the J gene end by 8 bases; junction bases not matched to a gene: 11. The CDR3 has 15 residues. The CDR3 here is CASSSSTKTGYTIYF. The CDR3 DNA reads TGTGCCAGCAGTTCATCCACTAAGACAGGGTACACCATATATTTT.

V usage is TRBV5-1 and J usage is TRBJ1-4; D remains ambiguous. The CDR3 consists of 13 residues. Trimming pared 5 bases from V and 7 bases from J, leaving 12 bases between. Germline CDR1 SGHRS, CDR2 YFSETQ. DNA for the CDR3: TGCGCCAGCAGGACTGTGGAGAGTGAAAAACTGTTTTTT. It is translated as CASRTVESEKLFF.

The chain couples TRBV5-4 to TRBJ2-7; D remains unclear. The germline gives CDR1 SGHNT, CDR2 YYREEE (reference sequence). CDR3 length equals 16 residues. The V gene lost 0 bases and the J gene lost 3 bases, with 16 bases spanning the gap. CDR3 residues: CASSLDEEGWRYEQYF. CDR3 coding DNA: TGTGCCAGCAGCTTGGATGAGGAAGGATGGCGCTACGAGCAGTACTTC.

The rearrangement uses TRBV12-5 and TRBJ2-4, with no clear D. V lost 0 bases, J lost 6 bases, and 9 bases lay in between. The CDR3 runs to 14 residues. The germline CDR1 and CDR2 sequences are LGHNT and FRNRAP. CDR3 in amino acids: CASGLVRMGNIQYF. Here the CDR3 DNA reads TGTGCTAGTGGTTTGGTAAGGATGGGAAACATTCAGTACTTC.

The J gene is TRBJ1-6, the V gene TRBV10-3; TRBD1 matches 8 bases. The CDR3 length is 16 residues. Germline CDR1 and CDR2: ENHRY and SYGVKD. The junction had 13 bases not matched to a gene; V was cut back by 5 bases and J by 10 bases. The CDR3 sequence is CAISLKPQGVSSPLHF. As DNA, the CDR3 is TGTGCCATCAGTCTAAAACCACAGGGGGTGAGCTCACCCCTCCACTTT.

This chain links TRBV19 with TRBJ1-6, with 10 bases aligning to TRBD1. Germline assignment: CDR1 LNHDA and CDR2 SQIVND (reference sequence). This CDR3 is built from 16 residues. Trimming cost V 3 bases and J 10 bases; bases outside gene matches: 9. In DNA form, the CDR3 reads TGTGCCAGTAGTATTAACGGGGACAGGGGAAGATCACCCCTCCACTTT. Translation gives CASSINGDRGRSPLHF.

The chain links TRBV28 to TRBJ2-1, with D possibly TRBD2 on 5 matching bases. There are 17 residues in the CDR3. Germline loops: CDR1 MDHEN, CDR2 SYDVKM. Trimming removed 6 bases at V and 5 bases at J, with 23 bases between. In DNA form, the CDR3 reads TGTGCCAGCAGCCATTTTATGGACCCAAGGCGGGACAATGAGCAGTTCTTC. Its protein product is CASSHFMDPRRDNEQFF.

This chain uses TRBV5-1 with TRBJ2-5; D remains unclear. The V end lost 4 bases, the J end lost 1 base, and 14 bases lay between the germline ends. CDR1 is SGHRS, CDR2 YFSETQ, per germline. The length of the CDR3 is 15 residues. CDR3 sequence (DNA): TGCGCCAGCAGCCCCCCCCGAAAGTTCCAAGAGACCCAGTACTTC. Translating gives CASSPPRKFQETQYF.

V is TRBV19 and J is TRBJ2-4, with D maybe TRBD1 (6 bases). This CDR3 region has 15 residues. The germline gives CDR1 LNHDA, CDR2 SQIVND (reference sequence). Between the trimmed V and J ends, which lost 2 bases and 4 bases, there was a span of 12 bases. The CDR3 reads CASSIKGDTKNIQYF. The CDR3 region has the DNA TGTGCCAGTAGTATAAAGGGGGACACGAAAAACATTCAGTACTTC.

V gene TRBV5-5 combines with J gene TRBJ1-3, with D uncertain. Trimming shortened V by 2 bases and J by 4 bases, and 16 bases separated the two germline ends. The CDR3 runs to 16 residues. Per germline, CDR1 SGHKS and CDR2 YYEKEE (reference sequence). As DNA, the CDR3 is TGTGCCAGCAGCTTCGTGCTCCCCCGTTTCGGAAACACCATATATTTT. Translated, it gives CASSFVLPRFGNTIYF.

V gene TRBV28 combines with J gene TRBJ2-1, with D possibly being TRBD1 (5 bases). Germline CDR1 MDHEN, CDR2 SYDVKM. Trimming pared 8 bases from V and 6 bases from J, leaving 11 bases between. This CDR3 comprises 12 residues. The chain's CDR3 is CASHRQFNEQFF. In DNA form, the CDR3 reads TGTGCCAGCCACCGACAGTTCAATGAGCAGTTCTTC.

The V and J genes are TRBV27 and TRBJ2-1, with D possibly TRBD1 on 5 matching bases. V was clipped by 1 base and J by 3 bases, with 7 bases between them. CDR1 is MNHEY and CDR2 is SMNVEV in the germline V gene (reference sequence). The CDR3 is 14 amino acids. The CDR3 DNA follows: TGTGCCAGCAGTTTATTGGACAACTACAATGAGCAGTTCTTC. Protein: CASSLLDNYNEQFF.

The V and J genes are TRBV10-3 and TRBJ2-7, with 12 bases aligning to TRBD1. Germline values: CDR1 ENHRY, CDR2 SYGVKD. After removal of 6 bases from V and 3 bases from J, the junction contained 21 bases not matched to a gene. This CDR3 is built from 20 residues. Here the CDR3 reads CAIRTKHGTGGVRVVYEQYF. In DNA, the CDR3 is TGTGCCATCAGGACGAAGCACGGGACAGGGGGCGTAAGAGTCGTCTACGAGCAGTACTTC.

J is TRBJ1-1 and V is TRBV29-1, with a tentative D call TRBD1 (6 bases). The ends were cut back, 3 bases at V and 1 base at J, with 9 bases in the middle. There are 13 residues in the CDR3. Germline V gene data show CDR1 as SQVTM and CDR2 as ANQGSEA. The CDR3, as DNA: TGCAGCGTTGAGGGGGGCCAGAACACTGAAGCTTTCTTT. This sequence encodes CSVEGGQNTEAFF.

The CDR3 coding sequence is TGCGCCAGCAGCTTGGCCGGTCGGGGCAGGGGAGAGACCCAGTACTTC. Its protein is CASSLAGRGRGETQYF. The rearrangement links TRBV5-1 to TRBJ2-5; possible D gene TRBD1, 6 bases. Germline V CDR1 and CDR2: SGHRS, YFSETQ. V lost 0 bases, J lost 4 bases, and 16 bases lay in between. CDR3 length equals 16 residues.

This rearrangement joins TRBV6-5 to TRBJ1-2; D remains unclear. The germline V and J ends were trimmed by 8 bases and 8 bases, with 21 bases remaining between them. The CDR3 length is 14 residues. Germline CDR1 is MNHEY and CDR2 is SVGAGI. The chain's CDR3 is CASAAGSFVGGYTF. CDR3 nucleotide sequence: TGTGCCAGCGCCGCTGGCAGTTTCGTTGGGGGCTACACCTTC.

This clone showed up just once. The chain couples TRBV5-1 to TRBJ2-5; D is unclear. V was shortened by 4 bases and J by 4 bases, with 8 bases between the two germline ends. The CDR3 spans 12 residues. Germline V gene lookup returns CDR1 SGHRS and CDR2 YFSETQ. The chain's CDR3 is CASSPPAETQYF. CDR3 bases: TGCGCCAGCAGCCCCCCGGCAGAGACCCAGTACTTC.

This chain connects TRBV11-3 to TRBJ2-5; tentative D call: TRBD1 (6 bases). Trimming removed 1 base from V and 3 bases from J, with 12 bases in between. CDR1 is SGHNT, CDR2 YENEEA, per germline. The CDR3 consists of 15 residues. The CDR3 reads CASSLGPGQKETQYF. The CDR3 DNA is TGTGCCAGCAGCTTAGGCCCGGGACAAAAAGAGACCCAGTACTTC.

V gene TRBV2 combines with J gene TRBJ2-3; 10 nucleotides agree with TRBD2. V trimming: 9 bases; J trimming: 2 bases; junction bases outside the gene matches: 2. In germline, CDR1 is SNHLY, CDR2 FYNNEI. The CDR3 is made up of 13 amino acids. As DNA, the CDR3 is TGTGCCAGACTAGCGGGGACCACAGATACGCAGTATTTT. It codes for CARLAGTTDTQYF.

V is TRBV5-4 and J is TRBJ2-5; no clear D. V lost 2 bases and J lost 1, with 6 bases in between. The CDR3 is made up of 13 amino acids. Per the germline V gene, CDR1 is SGHNT and CDR2 is YYREEE (reference sequence). Written as DNA, the CDR3 is TGTGCCAGCAGCTTACAGCTCCAAGAGACCCAGTACTTC. This gives the protein CASSLQLQETQYF.

The chain combines TRBV4-1 with TRBJ2-7; the match to TRBD1 covers 9 bases. Losses at the gene ends were 2 bases for V and 1 base for J; bases not matched to a gene: 6. There are 16 residues in the CDR3. CDR1 and CDR2 from the germline V gene are MGHRA and YSYEKL. The CDR3 loop is CASSQIDRGASYEQYF. CDR3 sequence (DNA): TGCGCCAGCAGCCAAATAGACAGGGGGGCATCCTACGAGCAGTACTTC.

The chain couples TRBV7-8 to TRBJ2-7; the match to TRBD1 covers 10 bases. Trimming removed 5 bases from V and 4 bases from J; junction bases left unmatched: 8. The CDR3 consists of 15 residues. Germline V lookup: CDR1 SGHVS, CDR2 FQNEAQ. The CDR3 sequence: CASSPRDRGLYEQYF. In DNA form, the CDR3 reads TGTGCCAGCAGCCCCCGGGACAGGGGATTGTACGAGCAGTACTTC.

This chain joins TRBV18 and TRBJ2-5, with TRBD1 matching 12 bases. This CDR3 has 16 amino acids. CDR1 KGHSH and CDR2 LQKENI come from the germline V gene. J gave up 4 bases and V 4 bases, and 7 bases lay outside the gene matches. Here the CDR3 reads CASSLNRDRGPETQYF. The DNA for the CDR3 is TGTGCCAGCTCACTCAATAGGGACAGGGGGCCAGAGACCCAGTACTTC.

The chain combines TRBV28 with TRBJ2-7; D is perhaps TRBD1 (5 bases). From germline, CDR1 is MDHEN and CDR2 SYDVKM. The CDR3 is made up of 16 amino acids. Trimming stripped 2 bases from V and 2 bases from J, with 16 bases between. The CDR3 reads CASSLKRTTLTYEQYF. CDR3 DNA sequence: TGTGCCAGCAGTTTAAAGAGGACAACCCTAACCTACGAGCAGTACTTC.